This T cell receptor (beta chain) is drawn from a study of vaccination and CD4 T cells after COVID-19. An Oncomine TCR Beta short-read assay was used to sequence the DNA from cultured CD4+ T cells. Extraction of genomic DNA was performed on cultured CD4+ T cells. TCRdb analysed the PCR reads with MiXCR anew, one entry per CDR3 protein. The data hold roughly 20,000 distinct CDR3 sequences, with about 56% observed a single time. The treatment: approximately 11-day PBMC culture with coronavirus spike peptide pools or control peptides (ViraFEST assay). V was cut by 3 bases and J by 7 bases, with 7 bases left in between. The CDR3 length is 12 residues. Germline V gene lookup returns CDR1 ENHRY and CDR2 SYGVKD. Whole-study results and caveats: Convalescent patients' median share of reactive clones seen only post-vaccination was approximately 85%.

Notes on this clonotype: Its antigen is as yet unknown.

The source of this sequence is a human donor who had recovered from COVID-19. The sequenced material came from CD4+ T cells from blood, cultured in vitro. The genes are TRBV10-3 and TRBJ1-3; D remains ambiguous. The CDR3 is CAISDEGNTIYF. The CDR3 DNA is TGTGCCATCAGTGACGAGGGTAACACCATATATTTT.